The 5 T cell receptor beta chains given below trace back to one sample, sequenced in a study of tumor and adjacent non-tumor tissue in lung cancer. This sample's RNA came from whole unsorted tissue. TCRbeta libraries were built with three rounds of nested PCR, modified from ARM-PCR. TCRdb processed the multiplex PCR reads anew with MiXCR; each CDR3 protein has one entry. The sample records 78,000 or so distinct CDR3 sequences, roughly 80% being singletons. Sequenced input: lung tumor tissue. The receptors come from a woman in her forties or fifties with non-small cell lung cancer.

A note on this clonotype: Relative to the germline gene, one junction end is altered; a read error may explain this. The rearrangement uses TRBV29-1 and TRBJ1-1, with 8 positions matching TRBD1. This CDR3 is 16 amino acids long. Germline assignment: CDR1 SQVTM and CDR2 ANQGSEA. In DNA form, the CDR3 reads TGCAGCATTGCCGGTCCGACAGGGGAAAGGAACACTGAAGATTTCTTT. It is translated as CSIAGPTGERNTEDFF.

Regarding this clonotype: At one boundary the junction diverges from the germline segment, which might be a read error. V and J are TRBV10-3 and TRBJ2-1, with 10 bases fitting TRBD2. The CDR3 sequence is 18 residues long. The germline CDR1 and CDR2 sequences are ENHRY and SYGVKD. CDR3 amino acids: CAISERLAGVSSYNKQFF. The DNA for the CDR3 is TGTGCCATAAGTGAGAGGCTAGCGGGAGTAAGCTCCTACAATAAGCAGTTCTTC.

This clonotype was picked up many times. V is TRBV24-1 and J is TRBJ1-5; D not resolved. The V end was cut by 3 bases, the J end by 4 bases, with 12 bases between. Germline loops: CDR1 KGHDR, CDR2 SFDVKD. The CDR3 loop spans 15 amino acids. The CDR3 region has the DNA TGTGCCACCAGTGATGCGTCGGGCGCAAATCAGCCCCAGCATTTT. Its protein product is CATSDASGANQPQHF.

CDR3 residues: CTGTSRADLTTNEKLFF. CDR3 nucleotide sequence: TGTACCGGCACCTCACGGGCCGACTTAACAACTAATGAAAAACTGTTTTTT. The chain couples TRBV5-8 to TRBJ1-4; D unclear. Looked up from germline, CDR1 is SGHTS and CDR2 is YDEGEE. This CDR3 has 17 residues.

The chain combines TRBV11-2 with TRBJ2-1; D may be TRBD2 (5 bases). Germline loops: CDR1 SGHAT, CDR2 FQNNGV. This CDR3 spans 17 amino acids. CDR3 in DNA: TGTGTCAGTACCCCAGAGGGCCGGGGAAGCTCCTACAATGAGCAGTTCTTC. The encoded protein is CVSTPEGRGSSYNEQFF.